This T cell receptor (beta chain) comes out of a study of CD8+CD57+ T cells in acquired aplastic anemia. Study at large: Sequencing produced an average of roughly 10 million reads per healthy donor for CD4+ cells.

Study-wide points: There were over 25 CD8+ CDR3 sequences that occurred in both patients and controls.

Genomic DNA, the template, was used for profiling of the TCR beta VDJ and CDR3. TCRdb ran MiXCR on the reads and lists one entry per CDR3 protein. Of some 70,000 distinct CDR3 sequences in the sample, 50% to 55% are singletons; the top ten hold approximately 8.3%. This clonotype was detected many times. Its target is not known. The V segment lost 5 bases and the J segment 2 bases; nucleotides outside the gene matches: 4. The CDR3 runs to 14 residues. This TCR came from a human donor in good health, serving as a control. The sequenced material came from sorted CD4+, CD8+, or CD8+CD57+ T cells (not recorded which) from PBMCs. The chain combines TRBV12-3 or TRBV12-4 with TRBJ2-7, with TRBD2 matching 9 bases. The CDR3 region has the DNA TGTGCCAGCAGTCCGGGACTAGCCCCCTACGAGCAGTACTTC. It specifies CASSPGLAPYEQYF.